This T cell receptor beta chain appears in the sequencing data of a study of T cell responses to AZD1222 COVID-19 vaccine. Overall study results and limits: Spike-specific TCR breadth and depth were elevated following two AZD1222 doses. Most donors were white British and more were female, and clonal diversity was possibly underestimated. At baseline, just a handful of AZD1222 recipients tested seropositive. Across spike, vaccine-associated CD4 TCRs were found, dominant at 160-218 and 743-854.

This clone was seen repeatedly, ten times or more. Its antigen is not identified. With 5 bases clipped from V and 2 bases from J, the junction kept 6 bases outside the gene matches. Per germline, CDR1 SEHNR and CDR2 FQNEAQ (reference sequence). The CDR3 has 14 residues. Clones were sequenced by immunoSEQ multiplex PCR, and TCRdb holds only the in-frame ones, with some missing. The data hold 72,000 or so clones, with roughly 87% observed a single time. The chain is built from TRBV7-9 and TRBJ2-7; TRBD1 matches at 7 bases. The sequencing used peripheral blood, collected on day 0 of AZD1222 vaccination. This receptor was taken from an adult in good health. The CDR3 loop reads CASSLGQETYEQYF. CDR3 in DNA: TGTGCCAGCAGCCTCGGACAGGAAACCTACGAGCAGTACTTC. Full variable domain (rest looked up from reference TRBV7-9 and TRBJ2-7): DTGVSQNPRHKITKRGQNVTFRCDPISEHNRLYWYRQTLGQGPEFLTYFQNEAQLEKSRLLSDRFSAERPKGSFSTLEIQRTEQGDSAMYLCASSLGQETYEQYFGPGTRLTVT.